The TCR beta chain under discussion was sequenced for a study of blood T cell repertoires in COVID-19. Across the whole study: Samples of COVID-19 (acute and convalescent) were obtained from the United States, Italy and Spain. T cells, B-cell-depleted T cells, or PBMCs provided the cDNA or gDNA that served as material.

Under the authors' procedure: Estimation of nucleated cell counts relied on the amplification of reference gene primers. Some clones are missing from TCRdb's copy, which holds only in-frame ones; the method was immunoSEQ multiplex PCR. V, J and clone size were drawn from that table, and D and trimming were deduced from the DNA. The profile shows tens of thousands of clones, 84% of them singletons. As concerns this clone: Other nucleotide sequences in the sample specify the same CDR3.

From germline, CDR1 is WSHSY and CDR2 SAAADI. V dropped 6 bases and J dropped 4; count of bases not matched to a gene: 4. The CDR3 consists of 14 residues. V gene TRBV10-2 combines with J gene TRBJ1-5; 9 bases are shared with TRBD1. The receptor was derived from a human donor in a cohort sampled during active COVID-19. The sequenced material came from peripheral blood. This chain's CDR3 is CASSDDRGNQPQHF. As DNA, the CDR3 is TGCGCCAGCAGCGACGACAGGGGGAATCAGCCCCAGCATTTT.